The 26 T cell receptor beta chains presented below share a single source sample, sequenced in a study of control samples from healthy donors and cancer patients. Profiled with immunoSEQ multiplex PCR; TCRdb holds only in-frame clones, not every one. The sample includes roughly 49,000 clones, approximately 91% of them seen just once. The sample consisted of PBMCs. The receptors here all came from a man in his forties or fifties with head and neck cancer.

The J gene is TRBJ2-2, the V gene TRBV7-2, with D hard to call. This CDR3 contains 15 residues. Between the trimmed V and J ends, which lost 6 bases and 8 bases, there was a span of 19 bases. CDR1 and CDR2 (germline): SGHTA, FQGNSA. The DNA of the CDR3 is TGTGCCAGCAGTGACCGGGTTTTGGCCCTGGGGGAGCTGTTTTTT. This codes for CASSDRVLALGELFF.

V gene TRBV11-1 combines with J gene TRBJ1-1; D is perhaps TRBD1 (5 bases). This CDR3 has 15 residues. Per the germline V gene, CDR1 is SGHAT and CDR2 is FQDESV (reference sequence). V was trimmed by 5 bases and J by 1 base, leaving 14 bases between them. In nucleotides, the CDR3 is TGTGCCAGCAGCCCCGGTTGGGGACCGAACACTGAAGCTTTCTTT. It translates to CASSPGWGPNTEAFF.

The genes are TRBV7-9 and TRBJ2-7, with D tentatively TRBD2 (5 bases). V was shortened by 5 bases and J by 1 base, with 12 bases between the two germline ends. This CDR3 comprises 14 residues. Germline CDR1 reads SEHNR; CDR2 reads FQNEAQ (reference sequence). The CDR3 region has the DNA TGTGCCAGCAGCCCCAGGAGAGGGTCCTACGAGCAGTACTTC. Protein product: CASSPRRGSYEQYF.

The chain is built from TRBV24-1 and TRBJ1-5; D might be TRBD1 (6 bases). This CDR3 comprises 14 residues. With 6 bases removed from V and 1 base from J, the gap between germline ends came to 9 bases. The germline V gene has CDR1 KGHDR and CDR2 SFDVKD. CDR3 in amino acids: CATSTGLSNQPQHF. DNA for the CDR3: TGTGCCACCAGTACAGGGCTGAGCAATCAGCCCCAGCATTTT.

V gene TRBV5-1 combines with J gene TRBJ2-7, with 9 bases fitting TRBD2. J lost 1 base, V lost 6 bases, and 8 bases had no gene match. The CDR3 runs 15 residues. CDR1 and CDR2 (germline): SGHRS, YFSETQ. DNA of the CDR3: TGCGCCAGCACCGCTAGCGGGATGGGTTCCTACGAGCAGTACTTC. It yields the protein CASTASGMGSYEQYF.

This clone was recorded only once. The CDR3 DNA follows: TGTGCCAGCAGTTTTACAGGGGTAGGGTCCTACAATGAGCAGTTCTTC. Protein product: CASSFTGVGSYNEQFF. This chain links TRBV11-3 with TRBJ2-1; 7 nucleotides match TRBD1. The junction had 9 bases not matched to a gene; V was cut back by 6 bases and J by 1 base. The germline V gene encodes CDR1 SGHNT and CDR2 YENEEA. This CDR3 is built from 16 residues.

The genes are TRBV29-1 and TRBJ2-7; TRBD1 matches at 9 bases. With 0 bases clipped from V and 6 bases from J, the junction kept 6 bases outside the gene matches. Germline CDR1 and CDR2: SQVTM and ANQGSEA. The CDR3 totals 14 residues. In DNA form, the CDR3 reads TGCAGCGTTGAAGATGAGGACAGGGGACCCGAGCAGTACTTC. Protein: CSVEDEDRGPEQYF.

The V gene is TRBV7-2, the J gene TRBJ2-7, with TRBD2 matching over 8 bases. This CDR3 has 15 amino acids. The trim removed 4 bases at V and 4 bases at J, leaving 9 bases unmatched. The germline V gene encodes CDR1 SGHTA and CDR2 FQGNSA. CDR3 loop: CASSSYAREVYEQYF. The CDR3 DNA reads TGTGCCAGCAGCTCCTACGCGCGGGAGGTTTACGAGCAGTACTTC.

V gene TRBV2 combines with J gene TRBJ2-3; TRBD2 agrees at 15 bases. V shed 6 bases and J 6 bases; nucleotides not matched to a gene: 1. This CDR3 comprises 14 residues. Germline CDR1 and CDR2: SNHLY and FYNNEI. The CDR3 DNA reads as TGTGCCAGCAGGGGGACTAGCGGGAGGGATACGCAGTATTTT. It is translated as CASRGTSGRDTQYF.

This clone is a singleton in its sample. V gene TRBV4-2 combines with J gene TRBJ2-7, with 8 nucleotides matching TRBD2. Trimming took 0 bases from V and 2 from J; bases not matched to a gene: 3. Germline V CDR1 and CDR2: LGHNA, YNFKEQ. The CDR3 runs 15 residues. DNA of the CDR3: TGTGCCAGCAGCCAAGATGCAGCGGGGGCCTACGAGCAGTACTTC. Protein sequence: CASSQDAAGAYEQYF.

This chain connects TRBV14 to TRBJ1-4, with D hard to call. The CDR3 is made up of 15 amino acids. The germline V gene encodes CDR1 SGHDN and CDR2 FVKESK. V lost 4 bases and J 0 bases, leaving 9 bases between the germline ends. In nucleotides, the CDR3 is TGTGCCAGCAGCCCATTGCCCGCAACTAATGAAAAACTGTTTTTT. Amino acid sequence: CASSPLPATNEKLFF. Variable domain in full (rest from reference TRBV14 and TRBJ1-4): EAGVTQFPSHSVIEKGQTVTLRCDPISGHDNLYWYRRVMGKEIKFLLHFVKESKQDESGMPNNRFLAERTGGTYSTLKVQPAELEDSGVYFCASSPLPATNEKLFFGSGTQLSVL.

This sequence joins TRBV27 and TRBJ1-2, with 9 bases matching TRBD1. V lost 1 base to trimming and J lost 7 bases; unmatched junction nucleotides: 13. The CDR3 has 17 amino acids. Germline V gene data show CDR1 as MNHEY and CDR2 as SMNVEV (reference sequence). The CDR3 spells CASSLWTSRDRVSGYTF. In nucleotides, the CDR3 is TGTGCCAGCAGTTTATGGACCTCCCGGGACAGGGTGTCTGGCTACACCTTC.

This chain connects TRBV5-4 to TRBJ2-1; no clear D gene. This CDR3 comprises 13 residues. Between the trimmed V and J ends, which lost 0 bases and 4 bases, there was a span of 5 bases. Germline V lookup: CDR1 SGHNT, CDR2 YYREEE (reference sequence). The CDR3 reads CASSLEEYNEQFF. CDR3 coding DNA: TGTGCCAGCAGCTTGGAGGAGTACAATGAGCAGTTCTTC.

The rearrangement joins TRBV30 to TRBJ1-1; D remains unclear. Trimming cost V 3 bases and J 4 bases, with 15 bases left between them. Per germline, CDR1 GTSNPN and CDR2 SVGIG (reference sequence). This CDR3 spans 14 amino acids. The CDR3, as DNA: TGTGCCTGGAGGCTGGACGGATCTTTCACTGAAGCTTTCTTT. Amino acid sequence: CAWRLDGSFTEAFF.

This chain uses TRBV3-1 (or the pseudogene TRBV3-2) with TRBJ2-6; D uncertain. The V end was cut by 1 base, the J end by 3 bases, with 4 bases between. The CDR3 is 14 residues long. Germline V gives CDR1 LGHDT, CDR2 YNNKEL (reference sequence). As DNA, the CDR3 is TGTGCCAGCAGCCAAGGGGGTGGGGCCAACGTCCTGACTTTC. Its protein is CASSQGGGANVLTF.

V usage is TRBV6-5 and J usage is TRBJ1-3, with D possibly being TRBD1 (6 bases). Germline lookup yields CDR1 MNHEY and CDR2 SVGAGI. This CDR3 contains 14 residues. Trimming removed 2 bases at V and 3 bases at J, with 8 bases between. The CDR3 here is CASSYIGGGNTIYF. The CDR3 DNA follows: TGTGCCAGCAGTTACATAGGGGGTGGAAACACCATATATTTT.

The chain combines TRBV19 with TRBJ1-5; D is unclear. The CDR3 covers 12 residues. CDR1 is LNHDA and CDR2 is SQIVND in the germline V gene (reference sequence). Trimming shortened V by 2 bases and J by 5 bases, and 4 bases separated the two germline ends. The DNA for the CDR3 is TGTGCCAGTAGTATATGGGATCAGCCCCAGCATTTT. Translating it yields CASSIWDQPQHF.

The chain joins TRBV30 to TRBJ2-7; D is possibly TRBD1 (5 bases). Trimming pared 1 base from V and 4 bases from J, leaving 17 bases between. The germline V gene has CDR1 GTSNPN and CDR2 SVGIG (reference sequence). The CDR3 loop spans 15 amino acids. In nucleotides, the CDR3 is TGTGCCTGGAGTGACGGGTGGGCAGGGCGGTACGAGCAGTACTTC. Protein product: CAWSDGWAGRYEQYF.

The rearrangement links TRBV11-2 to TRBJ1-5; D call uncertain. Germline V gene data show CDR1 as SGHAT and CDR2 as FQNNGV. V shed 2 bases and J shed 4 bases, with 18 bases lying between them. The CDR3 is 17 amino acids. The CDR3 nucleotides read TGTGCCAGCAGCTTAATCTCAGTGAGCGGGGAGAATCAGCCCCAGCATTTT. It encodes CASSLISVSGENQPQHF.

This clone occurred a few times. The genes are TRBV6-5 and TRBJ1-5, with D tentatively TRBD1 (6 bases). V lost 2 bases to trimming and J lost 4 bases, with 12 bases between them. This CDR3 contains 15 residues. In germline, CDR1 is MNHEY, CDR2 SVGAGI. The CDR3 region is CASSYRKGGNQPQHF. The CDR3 coding sequence is TGTGCCAGCAGTTACCGGAAGGGGGGGAATCAGCCCCAGCATTTT.

This clone was counted only a few times. The gene calls are TRBV7-9 and TRBJ2-1; the match to TRBD1 covers 7 bases. CDR3 length equals 16 residues. The trim removed 5 bases at V and 8 bases at J, leaving 15 bases unmatched. Germline V CDR1 and CDR2: SEHNR, FQNEAQ (reference sequence). The CDR3 bases are TGTGCCAGCAGCGCCAAACAGGGGCCTTTATCTCATGAGCAGTTCTTC. Protein: CASSAKQGPLSHEQFF. The full variable domain, its missing parts supplied by reference TRBV7-9 and TRBJ2-1, is DTGVSQNPRHKITKRGQNVTFRCDPISEHNRLYWYRQTLGQGPEFLTYFQNEAQLEKSRLLSDRFSAERPKGSFSTLEIQRTEQGDSAMYLCASSAKQGPLSHEQFFGPGTRLTVL.

The chain is built from TRBV10-2 and TRBJ1-1; 11 bases align to TRBD1. This CDR3 is 14 amino acids long. Germline V CDR1 and CDR2: WSHSY, SAAADI. Trimming removed 6 bases from V and 5 bases from J; junction bases left unmatched: 5. The CDR3 is CASRGTGGVTEAFF. The CDR3 DNA reads TGCGCCAGCAGGGGGACAGGGGGGGTAACTGAAGCTTTCTTT.

This clone was found once. V gene TRBV7-3 combines with J gene TRBJ2-2; 10 bases align to TRBD2. V lost 5 bases to trimming and J lost 7 bases; unmatched junction nucleotides: 22. In germline, CDR1 is SGHTA, CDR2 FQGTGA. The CDR3 has 20 residues. CDR3 amino acids: CASSRPLTWRLAGGNGELFF. CDR3 nucleotides: TGTGCCAGCAGCCGACCCCTGACGTGGAGGTTAGCGGGAGGTAACGGGGAGCTGTTTTTT. Full variable domain (outside the CDR3, taken from reference TRBV7-3 and TRBJ2-2): GAGVSQTPSNKVTEKGKYVELRCDPISGHTALYWYRQSLGQGPEFLIYFQGTGAADDSGLPNDRFFAVRPEGSVSTLKIQRTERGDSAVYLCASSRPLTWRLAGGNGELFFGEGSRLTVL.

This chain uses TRBV24-1 with TRBJ1-4; TRBD1 agrees at 7 bases. V lost 4 bases to trimming and J lost 8 bases; unmatched junction nucleotides: 9. Germline V gene data show CDR1 as KGHDR and CDR2 as SFDVKD. The CDR3 runs 15 residues. The CDR3 is CATSDRDRAHEKLFF. Written as DNA, the CDR3 is TGTGCCACCAGTGACCGTGACAGGGCCCACGAAAAACTGTTTTTT.

V is TRBV11-2 and J is TRBJ2-7; 8 bases are a match to TRBD1. CDR1 and CDR2 from the germline V gene are SGHAT and FQNNGV. V dropped 4 bases and J dropped 3; count of bases not matched to a gene: 8. The CDR3 sequence is 15 residues long. The CDR3 region is CASSSSRGRSYEQYF. CDR3 coding DNA: TGTGCCAGCAGCTCAAGCAGGGGGCGCAGCTACGAGCAGTACTTC.

This clone was observed a handful of times. This rearrangement joins TRBV28 to TRBJ2-1, with TRBD2 matching 8 bases. In germline, CDR1 is MDHEN, CDR2 SYDVKM. J lost 5 bases, V lost 6 bases, and 12 bases had no gene match. CDR3 length: 16 residues. The CDR3 sequence: CASSSLGTRGNNEQFF. CDR3 sequence (DNA): TGTGCCAGCAGCTCCCTCGGGACTAGGGGAAACAATGAGCAGTTCTTC.